These 28 T cell receptor beta chains share one sample of origin, sequenced in a study of neurological immune-mediated disorders. TCRdb called the 5' RACE reads again in MiXCR, with one record for every CDR3 protein. The sample has roughly 44,000 distinct CDR3 sequences; more than 5% are singletons. Sequenced input: CD4+ T cells from blood. These receptors all stem from a woman in her thirties or forties in good health.

This clonotype was recorded many times. In nucleotides, the CDR3 is TGTGCCAGCAGCGTAGTGTCTAGCGGGACTCGAAGCTCCTACAATGAGCAGTTCTTC. Translation: CASSVVSSGTRSSYNEQFF. The chain employs TRBV9 and TRBJ2-1; TRBD2 agrees at 9 bases. The CDR3 has 19 amino acids. Germline values: CDR1 SGDLS, CDR2 YYNGEE. V trimming: 0 bases; J trimming: 0 bases; junction bases outside the gene matches: 10. The full variable domain, its missing parts supplied by reference TRBV9 and TRBJ2-1, is DSGVTQTPKHLITATGQRVTLRCSPRSGDLSVYWYQQSLDQGLQFLIQYYNGEERAKGNILERFSAQQFPDLHSELNLSSLELGDSALYFCASSVVSSGTRSSYNEQFFGPGTRLTVL.

This clonotype was counted ten times or more. The rearrangement uses TRBV10-3 and TRBJ1-2, with D perhaps TRBD1 (6 bases). V lost 2 bases and J lost 4, with 11 bases in between. The CDR3 runs 14 residues. Germline values: CDR1 ENHRY, CDR2 SYGVKD. This chain's CDR3 is CAISERTEGYGYTF. CDR3 bases: TGTGCCATCAGTGAGAGGACAGAGGGCTATGGCTACACCTTC.

This chain connects TRBV3-1 to TRBJ1-4, with D unclear. Germline lookup yields CDR1 LGHDT and CDR2 YNNKEL (reference sequence). This CDR3 has 15 residues. The V end was cut by 1 base, the J end by 8 bases, with 14 bases between. DNA for the CDR3: TGTGCCAGCAGCCAAGCGACCCTAACCCTAGAAAAACTGTTTTTT. This translates into CASSQATLTLEKLFF. Looking up the rest from reference TRBV3-1 and TRBJ1-4 gives the full variable domain: DTAVSQTPKYLVTQMGNDKSIKCEQNLGHDTMYWYKQDSKKFLKIMFSYNNKELIINETVPNRFSPKSPDKAHLNLHINSLELGDSAVYFCASSQATLTLEKLFFGSGTQLSVL.

Ten or more counts support this clonotype. This chain uses TRBV28 with TRBJ2-7; D gene ambiguous. This CDR3 spans 13 amino acids. Deletions cut 8 bases from V and 4 bases from J, with 15 bases between. CDR1 and CDR2 from the germline V gene are MDHEN and SYDVKM. DNA of the CDR3: TGTGCCAGCCGACCAGGACGGGTATACGAGCAGTACTTC. It specifies CASRPGRVYEQYF.

This clonotype showed up many times. This chain joins TRBV7-9 and TRBJ2-7; D unresolved. Trimming took off 5 bases at V and 6 bases at J, with 14 bases between the two ends. The CDR3 is 13 amino acids. Looked up from germline, CDR1 is SEHNR and CDR2 is FQNEAQ (reference sequence). The CDR3 is CASSQNHLGEQYF. The DNA for the CDR3 is TGTGCCAGCAGCCAAAATCACCTTGGCGAGCAGTACTTC.

This clonotype showed up just a few times. CDR3 coding DNA: TGTGCAAGTCGCTTAGATGGAGGGGGAGGCTACACCTTC. Its protein product is CASRLDGGGGYTF. This chain joins TRBV12-2 and TRBJ1-2; TRBD1 is the table's D call, not checked against the DNA. TRBV12-2 is deemed a pseudogene. This CDR3 region has 13 residues.

This clonotype was seen ten or more times. The V and J genes are TRBV20-1 and TRBJ2-3; 9 positions match TRBD1. V was clipped by 7 bases and J by 3 bases; unmatched bases: 17. The CDR3 extends over 17 amino acids. The germline gives CDR1 DFQATT, CDR2 SNEGSKA (reference sequence). CDR3 protein: CSVGGGMTGGSTDTQYF. DNA for the CDR3: TGCAGTGTCGGAGGAGGGATGACAGGGGGTAGTACAGATACGCAGTATTTT.

This clonotype has a count of ten or more. The rearrangement uses TRBV4-2 and TRBJ2-1, with TRBD2 matching 7 bases. Per germline, CDR1 LGHNA and CDR2 YNFKEQ. Trimming took 3 bases from V and 0 from J; bases not matched to a gene: 5. CDR3 length equals 16 residues. The CDR3 DNA sequence: TGTGCCAGCAGCCATGAAAGCGGGAACTCCTACAATGAGCAGTTCTTC. The encoded protein is CASSHESGNSYNEQFF.

This clonotype showed up many times. The V call is TRBV20-1, the J call TRBJ1-1; the match to TRBD1 covers 7 bases. CDR1 DFQATT and CDR2 SNEGSKA come from the germline V gene (reference sequence). Unmatched junction bases numbered 9, after V lost 6 bases and J lost 2 bases. CDR3 size: 14 residues. DNA for the CDR3: TGCAGTGCGCGTTTGCGGGACAGAAACACTGAAGCTTTCTTT. Translating it yields CSARLRDRNTEAFF.

The sample holds many counts of this clonotype. V usage is TRBV5-1 and J usage is TRBJ2-2; TRBD2 aligns across 7 bases. Germline CDR1 reads SGHRS; CDR2 reads YFSETQ. The CDR3 runs 15 residues. J lost 1 base, V lost 5 bases, and 5 bases had no gene match. This CDR3 is CASSFGGRNTGELFF. CDR3 DNA: TGCGCCAGCAGTTTTGGCGGGAGGAACACCGGGGAGCTGTTTTTT.

This clonotype was detected ten times or more. V usage is TRBV5-1 and J usage is TRBJ2-1; 7 bases agree with TRBD2. CDR1 is SGHRS and CDR2 is YFSETQ in the germline V gene. The CDR3 has 17 residues. The junction had 20 bases not matched to a gene; V was cut back by 5 bases and J by 9 bases. CDR3 sequence (DNA): TGCGCCAGCAGGGAAAGACTAGCTACGGACCTGGGGCCTGAGCAGTTCTTC. This translates into CASRERLATDLGPEQFF.

A note on this clonotype: The limits of the CDR3 on the DNA are not certain, so only TCRdb's listed CDR3 is given. CDR3 sequence reads: CASSFYICSANTPGAGGGEKLFF. This sequence joins TRBV9 and TRBJ1-4. Germline values: CDR1 SGDLS, CDR2 YYNGEE. Termini included, the CDR3 measures 23 amino acids.

This clonotype has ten or more counts. J is TRBJ2-7 and V is TRBV19; TRBD1 matches at 7 bases. Germline V gene lookup returns CDR1 LNHDA and CDR2 SQIVND (reference sequence). The CDR3 runs to 12 residues. V shed 5 bases, J shed 4 bases, and the junction held 2 bases outside the gene matches. CDR3 nucleotides: TGTGCCAGTAGTCCGACAGGGTACGAGCAGTACTTC. This translates into CASSPTGYEQYF.

This chain joins TRBV7-2 and TRBJ2-3, with 7 bases lining up with TRBD2. V lost 1 base to trimming and J lost 4 bases; unmatched junction nucleotides: 2. In germline, CDR1 is SGHTA, CDR2 FQGNSA. The CDR3 is 14 residues long. The CDR3 DNA sequence: TGTGCCAGCAGCTTAGTGGCGGGGGCAGATACGCAGTATTTT. Amino acid sequence: CASSLVAGADTQYF.

This clonotype has ten or more counts. This sequence joins TRBV29-1 and TRBJ2-5; 10 nucleotides line up with TRBD1. J was trimmed by 5 bases and V by 7 bases; bases with no gene match: 7. This CDR3 contains 13 residues. CDR1 and CDR2 (germline): SQVTM, ANQGSEA. For the CDR3, the DNA is TGCAGCGCCGTGACAGGGGGCTGGGAGACCCAGTACTTC. Its protein product is CSAVTGGWETQYF.

This clonotype was counted many times. An end of the junction does not agree with germline; a read error may underlie this. J is TRBJ1-5 and V is TRBV5-5; a weak D match, TRBD1 (6 bases). Germline V gene data show CDR1 as SGHKS and CDR2 as YYEKEE (reference sequence). This CDR3 contains 14 residues. CDR3 sequence (DNA): TGTGCCAGCAGCATACAGGGAAGCAGTCAGCCCCAGCATTTT. Its protein is CASSIQGSSQPQHF.

This clonotype was recorded at least ten times. The gene calls are TRBV20-1 and TRBJ2-5; the match to TRBD2 covers 9 bases. Germline V lookup: CDR1 DFQATT, CDR2 SNEGSKA (reference sequence). V lost 1 base and J lost 5; bases outside the gene matches: 17. The CDR3 sequence is 18 residues long. CDR3 in amino acids: CSARGPAGGGLDLETQYF. The CDR3 DNA reads TGCAGTGCTAGAGGGCCAGCGGGAGGAGGGTTGGATTTGGAGACCCAGTACTTC.

This clonotype was observed many times. The V and J genes are TRBV5-5 and TRBJ2-1, with 13 bases aligning to TRBD2. The V segment lost 4 bases and the J segment 6 bases; nucleotides outside the gene matches: 4. This CDR3 has 15 amino acids. CDR1 is SGHKS and CDR2 is YYEKEE in the germline V gene (reference sequence). CDR3 nucleotide sequence: TGTGCCAGCAGCGTGGGACTAGCGGGGACCAATGAGCAGTTCTTC. Translation: CASSVGLAGTNEQFF. Together with reference TRBV5-5 and TRBJ2-1, the CDR3 gives the full variable domain: DAGVTQSPTHLIKTRGQQVTLRCSPISGHKSVSWYQQVLGQGPQFIFQYYEKEERGRGNFPDRFSARQFPNYSSELNVNALLLGDSALYLCASSVGLAGTNEQFFGPGTRLTVL.

This clonotype came up many times. The chain recombines TRBV5-5 with TRBJ2-5, with TRBD2 matching over 9 bases. Trimming at V came to 0 bases and at J to 0 bases, leaving 3 bases not matched to a gene. This CDR3 spans 16 amino acids. Germline V gene lookup returns CDR1 SGHKS and CDR2 YYEKEE (reference sequence). CDR3 in amino acids: CASSLGPSGNQETQYF. The CDR3, as DNA: TGTGCCAGCAGCTTGGGGCCTAGCGGGAACCAAGAGACCCAGTACTTC.

At least ten counts were recorded for this clonotype. J is TRBJ2-1 and V is TRBV9; perhaps TRBD1 as D (5 bases). The CDR3 spans 14 residues. The germline V gene encodes CDR1 SGDLS and CDR2 YYNGEE. V gave up 0 bases and J gave up 6 bases, with 10 bases separating them. This CDR3 reads CASSVVGASNEQFF. CDR3 in DNA: TGTGCCAGCAGCGTAGTTGGGGCCTCCAATGAGCAGTTCTTC.

This clonotype was seen many times. This chain uses TRBV5-1 with TRBJ1-2; perhaps TRBD1 as D (6 bases). V dropped 4 bases and J dropped 5 bases, with 15 bases sitting between them. The length of the CDR3 is 14 residues. Germline assignment: CDR1 SGHRS and CDR2 YFSETQ. The CDR3 coding sequence is TGCGCCAGCAGCCCAACCGGGACACATTATGGCTACACCTTC. Translated: CASSPTGTHYGYTF. Full variable domain (remainder filled in from reference TRBV5-1 and TRBJ1-2): KAGVTQTPRYLIKTRGQQVTLSCSPISGHRSVSWYQQTPGQGLQFLFEYFSETQRNKGNFPGRFSGRQFSNSRSEMNVSTLELGDSALYLCASSPTGTHYGYTFGSGTRLTVV.

This clonotype was detected many times. The chain recombines TRBV29-1 with TRBJ2-7; 12 bases are shared with TRBD2. V trimming: 2 bases; J trimming: 5 bases; junction bases outside the gene matches: 4. This CDR3 comprises 14 residues. The germline V gene has CDR1 SQVTM and CDR2 ANQGSEA. The DNA for the CDR3 is TGCAGCGTTGAACTAGCGGGAGGGAGGGACGAGCAGTACTTC. It translates to CSVELAGGRDEQYF.

Ten or more counts support this clonotype. This chain links TRBV3-1 with TRBJ1-2; no reliable D call. In germline, CDR1 is LGHDT, CDR2 YNNKEL (reference sequence). V was trimmed by 1 base and J by 4 bases, leaving 13 bases between them. CDR3 length: 15 residues. In DNA, the CDR3 is TGTGCCAGCAGCCAAGGGGCAGCCGGTAGCTATGGCTACACCTTC. Translation: CASSQGAAGSYGYTF.

This sequence joins TRBV7-9 and TRBJ2-7; D is unresolved. This CDR3 has 11 amino acids. The V end lost 4 bases, the J end lost 3 bases, and 4 bases lay between the germline ends. Per germline, CDR1 SEHNR and CDR2 FQNEAQ (reference sequence). CDR3 loop: CASSSYYEQYF. CDR3 bases: TGTGCCAGCAGCTCGTACTACGAGCAGTACTTC.

This clonotype was seen repeatedly, ten times or more. This chain uses TRBV29-1 with TRBJ1-1, with 7 bases lining up with TRBD1. The CDR3 is 12 residues long. Germline V CDR1 and CDR2: SQVTM, ANQGSEA. Losses at the gene ends were 4 bases for V and 6 bases for J; bases not matched to a gene: 5. In DNA, the CDR3 is TGCAGCGTTGGGGGCACAGGGGCTGAAGCTTTCTTT. This gives the protein CSVGGTGAEAFF.

This clonotype has ten or more counts. The J gene is TRBJ2-4, the V gene TRBV20-1; 11 nucleotides agree with TRBD2. V trimming: 3 bases; J trimming: 0 bases; junction bases outside the gene matches: 4. Germline V gives CDR1 DFQATT, CDR2 SNEGSKA (reference sequence). The CDR3 has 16 residues. The CDR3 region is CSARSLAGGAKNIQYF. The DNA for the CDR3 is TGCAGTGCTAGGAGCCTAGCGGGAGGAGCCAAAAACATTCAGTACTTC.

This clonotype was seen repeatedly, ten times or more. This CDR3 reads CASSWGTSGAYEQYF. The DNA for the CDR3 is TGTGCCAGCAGCTGGGGGACTAGCGGGGCCTACGAGCAGTACTTC. The rearrangement uses TRBV7-2 and TRBJ2-7, with 13 bases matching TRBD2. Germline CDR1 reads SGHTA; CDR2 reads FQGNSA. The CDR3 extends over 15 amino acids. Trimming took 4 bases from V and 2 from J; bases not matched to a gene: 2.

This clonotype was detected many times. The V and J genes are TRBV28 and TRBJ2-2, with D perhaps matching TRBD2 (6 bases). Germline V gene sequence: CDR1 MDHEN, CDR2 SYDVKM. Trimming left V 8 bases short and J 6 bases short, with 10 bases between. The CDR3 extends over 12 amino acids. The CDR3 nucleotides are TGTGCCAGCCCTAGCGACTCCGGGGAGCTGTTTTTT. This gives the protein CASPSDSGELFF.